This TCR beta chain was sequenced for a study of T cell changes during pregnancy in multiple sclerosis. The assay was immunoSEQ multiplex PCR, and TCRdb's table has in-frame clones only and misses some. Of more than 80,000 clones in the sample, roughly 96% were seen once. The CDR3 extends over 15 amino acids. Germline assignment: CDR1 MNHEY and CDR2 SMNVEV (reference sequence). Losses at the gene ends were 3 bases for V and 3 bases for J; bases not matched to a gene: 3. The material sequenced was peripheral blood, taken in the second trimester of pregnancy. This sequence originates from a female donor with multiple sclerosis, enrolled in a pregnancy study. The J gene is TRBJ1-5, the V gene TRBV27, with TRBD1 matching 9 bases. Written as DNA, the CDR3 is TGTGCCAGCAGTTTCGGGACAGGGAACAATCAGCCCCAGCATTTT. Translated, it gives CASSFGTGNNQPQHF.